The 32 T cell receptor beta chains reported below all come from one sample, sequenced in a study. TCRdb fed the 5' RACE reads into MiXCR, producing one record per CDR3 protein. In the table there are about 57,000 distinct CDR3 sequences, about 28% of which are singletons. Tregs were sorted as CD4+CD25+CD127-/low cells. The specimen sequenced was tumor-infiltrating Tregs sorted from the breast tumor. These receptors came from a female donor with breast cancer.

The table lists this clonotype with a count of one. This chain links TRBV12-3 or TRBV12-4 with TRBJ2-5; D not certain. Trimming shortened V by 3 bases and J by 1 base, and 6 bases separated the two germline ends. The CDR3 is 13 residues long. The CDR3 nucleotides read TGTGCCAGCAGTTTGGCACCCCAAGAGACCCAGTACTTC. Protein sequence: CASSLAPQETQYF.

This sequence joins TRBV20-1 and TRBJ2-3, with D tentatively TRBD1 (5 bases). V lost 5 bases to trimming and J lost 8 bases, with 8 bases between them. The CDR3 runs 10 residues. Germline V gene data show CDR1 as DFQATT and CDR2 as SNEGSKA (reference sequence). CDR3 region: CSASQGTQYF. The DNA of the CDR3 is TGCAGTGCTTCCCAGGGTACGCAGTATTTT.

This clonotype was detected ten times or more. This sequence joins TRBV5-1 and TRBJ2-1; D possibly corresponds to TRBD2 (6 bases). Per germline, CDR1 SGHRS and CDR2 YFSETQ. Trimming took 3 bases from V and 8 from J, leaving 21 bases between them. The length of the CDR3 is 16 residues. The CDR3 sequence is CASSSPAGRSIDEQFF. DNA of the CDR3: TGCGCCAGCAGCTCGCCTGCAGGGAGGTCAATAGATGAGCAGTTCTTC.

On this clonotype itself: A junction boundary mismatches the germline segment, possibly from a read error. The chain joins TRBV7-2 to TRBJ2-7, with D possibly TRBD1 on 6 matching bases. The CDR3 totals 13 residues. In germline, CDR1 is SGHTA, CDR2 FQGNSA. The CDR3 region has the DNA TGTGCCGGCAGCCAACGTCAGGGGTCAAAGCAGTACTTC. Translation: CAGSQRQGSKQYF. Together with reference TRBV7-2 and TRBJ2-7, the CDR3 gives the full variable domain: GAGVSQSPSNKVTEKGKDVELRCDPISGHTALYWYRQSLGQGLEFLIYFQGNSAPDKSGLPSDRFSAERTGGSVSTLTIQRTQQEDSAVYLCAGSQRQGSKQYFGPGTRLTVT.

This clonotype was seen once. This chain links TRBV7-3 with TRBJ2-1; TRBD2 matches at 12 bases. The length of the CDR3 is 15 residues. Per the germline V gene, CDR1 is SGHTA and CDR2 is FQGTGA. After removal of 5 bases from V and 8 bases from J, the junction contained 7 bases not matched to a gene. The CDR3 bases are TGTGCCAGCAGCGCTAGCGGGGGGGCTTCGGATGAGCAGTTCTTC. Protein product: CASSASGGASDEQFF.

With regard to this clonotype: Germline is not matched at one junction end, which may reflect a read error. The CDR3 DNA is TGTGCTAGCAGCTCCGGGACAGGGGTCTCGAATGAGCAGTTCTTC. Translating gives CASSSGTGVSNEQFF. V and J are TRBV7-7 and TRBJ2-1; 10 bases map to TRBD1. Germline CDR1 is SSHAT and CDR2 is FNYEAQ (reference sequence). The CDR3 sequence is 15 residues long.

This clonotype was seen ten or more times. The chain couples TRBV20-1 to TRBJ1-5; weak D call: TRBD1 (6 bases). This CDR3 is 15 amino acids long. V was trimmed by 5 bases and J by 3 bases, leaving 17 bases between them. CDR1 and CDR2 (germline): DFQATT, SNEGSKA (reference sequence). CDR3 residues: CSAANRGHINQPQHF. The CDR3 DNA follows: TGCAGTGCTGCGAATCGGGGACATATCAATCAGCCCCAGCATTTT.

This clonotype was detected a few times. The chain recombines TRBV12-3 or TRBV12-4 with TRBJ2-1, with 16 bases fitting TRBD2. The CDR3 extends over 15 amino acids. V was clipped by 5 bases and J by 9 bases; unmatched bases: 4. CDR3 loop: CASSVGLAGGGEQFF. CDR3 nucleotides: TGTGCCAGCAGTGTGGGACTAGCGGGAGGGGGTGAGCAGTTCTTC.

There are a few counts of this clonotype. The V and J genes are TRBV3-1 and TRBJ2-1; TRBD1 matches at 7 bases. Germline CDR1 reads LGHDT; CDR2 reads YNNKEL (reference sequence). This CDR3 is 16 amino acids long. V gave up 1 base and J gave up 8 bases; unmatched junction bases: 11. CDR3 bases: TGTGCCAGCAGCCAAGTGACAGGGTCGAATTACGATGAGCAGTTCTTC. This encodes CASSQVTGSNYDEQFF.

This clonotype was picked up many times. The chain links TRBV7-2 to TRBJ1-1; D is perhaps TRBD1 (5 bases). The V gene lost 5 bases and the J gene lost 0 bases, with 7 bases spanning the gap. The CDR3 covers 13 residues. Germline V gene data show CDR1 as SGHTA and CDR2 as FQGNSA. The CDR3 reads CASSPGLNTEAFF. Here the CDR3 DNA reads TGTGCCAGCAGCCCGGGGCTGAACACTGAAGCTTTCTTT.

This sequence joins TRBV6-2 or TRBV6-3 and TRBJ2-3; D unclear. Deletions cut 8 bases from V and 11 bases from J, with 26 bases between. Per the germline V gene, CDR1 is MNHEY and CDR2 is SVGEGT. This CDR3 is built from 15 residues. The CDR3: CASQTILRYAVQQYF. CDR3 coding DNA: TGTGCCAGCCAAACCATACTCAGATACGCAGTACAGCAGTATTTT.

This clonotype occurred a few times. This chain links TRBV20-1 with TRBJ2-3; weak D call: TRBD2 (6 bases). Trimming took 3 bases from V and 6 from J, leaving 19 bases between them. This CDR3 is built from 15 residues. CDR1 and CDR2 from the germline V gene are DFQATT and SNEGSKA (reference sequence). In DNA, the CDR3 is TGCAGTGCTAGTGATCCCGGGACTGGTAGGGATACGCAGTATTTT. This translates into CSASDPGTGRDTQYF.

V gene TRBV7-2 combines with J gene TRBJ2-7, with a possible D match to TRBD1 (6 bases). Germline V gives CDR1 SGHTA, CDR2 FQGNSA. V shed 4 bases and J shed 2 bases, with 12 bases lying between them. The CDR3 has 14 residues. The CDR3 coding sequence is TGTGCCAGCAGCTCGTTGGACAGAGCCTACGAGCAGTACTTC. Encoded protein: CASSSLDRAYEQYF.

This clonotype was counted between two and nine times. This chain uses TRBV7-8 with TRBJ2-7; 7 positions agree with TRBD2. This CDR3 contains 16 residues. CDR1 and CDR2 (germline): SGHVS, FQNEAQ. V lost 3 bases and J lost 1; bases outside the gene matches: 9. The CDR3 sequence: CASSFQPGLLSYEQYF. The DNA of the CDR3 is TGTGCCAGCAGCTTTCAACCGGGACTACTATCCTACGAGCAGTACTTC.

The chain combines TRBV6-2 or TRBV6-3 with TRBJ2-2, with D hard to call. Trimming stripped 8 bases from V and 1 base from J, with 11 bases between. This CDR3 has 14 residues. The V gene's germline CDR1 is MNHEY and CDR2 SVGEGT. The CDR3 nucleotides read TGTGCCAGCCTCCGCGGATTGAACACCGGGGAGCTGTTTTTT. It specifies CASLRGLNTGELFF.

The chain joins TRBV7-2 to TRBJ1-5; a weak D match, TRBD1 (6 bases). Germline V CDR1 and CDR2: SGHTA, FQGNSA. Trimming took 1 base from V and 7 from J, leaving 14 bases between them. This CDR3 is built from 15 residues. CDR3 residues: CASSLEGGNGQPQHF. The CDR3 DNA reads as TGTGCCAGCAGCTTAGAAGGGGGGAATGGACAGCCCCAGCATTTT. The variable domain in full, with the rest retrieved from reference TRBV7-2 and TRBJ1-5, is GAGVSQSPSNKVTEKGKDVELRCDPISGHTALYWYRQSLGQGLEFLIYFQGNSAPDKSGLPSDRFSAERTGGSVSTLTIQRTQQEDSAVYLCASSLEGGNGQPQHFGDGTRLSIL.

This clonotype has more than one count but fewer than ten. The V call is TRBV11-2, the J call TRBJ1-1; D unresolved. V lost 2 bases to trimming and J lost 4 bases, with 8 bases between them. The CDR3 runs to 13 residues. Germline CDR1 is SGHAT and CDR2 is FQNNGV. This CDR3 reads CASSLSGFTEAFF. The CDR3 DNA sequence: TGTGCCAGCAGCTTATCGGGATTCACTGAAGCTTTCTTT.

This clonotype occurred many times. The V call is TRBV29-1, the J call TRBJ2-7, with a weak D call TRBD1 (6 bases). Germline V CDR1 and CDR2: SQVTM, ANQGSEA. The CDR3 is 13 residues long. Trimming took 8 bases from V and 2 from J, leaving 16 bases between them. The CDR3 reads CSISGVGPYEQYF. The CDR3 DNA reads TGCAGCATCTCAGGGGTTGGGCCCTACGAGCAGTACTTC.

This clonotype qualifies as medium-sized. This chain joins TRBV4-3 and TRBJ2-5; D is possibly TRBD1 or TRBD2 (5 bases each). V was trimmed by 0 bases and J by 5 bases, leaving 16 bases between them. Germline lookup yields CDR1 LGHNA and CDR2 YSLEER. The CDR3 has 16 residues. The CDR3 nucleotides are TGCGCCAGCAGCCAAGATCACCGGGCCAGGGAGGAGACCCAGTACTTC. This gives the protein CASSQDHRAREETQYF.

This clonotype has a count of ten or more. CDR3 DNA sequence: TGCAGTGCTAGTGGGACAGGTCGAGAACAGCCCCAGCATTTT. Translation: CSASGTGREQPQHF. V and J are TRBV20-1 and TRBJ1-5; 8 positions agree with TRBD1. V gave up 3 bases and J gave up 7 bases; unmatched junction bases: 8. Germline values: CDR1 DFQATT, CDR2 SNEGSKA (reference sequence). There are 14 residues in the CDR3.

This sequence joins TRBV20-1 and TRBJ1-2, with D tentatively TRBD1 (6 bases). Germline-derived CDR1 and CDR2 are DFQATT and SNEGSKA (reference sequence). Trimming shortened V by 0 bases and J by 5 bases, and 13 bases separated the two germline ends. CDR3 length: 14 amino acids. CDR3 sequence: CSAREGGGPYGYTF. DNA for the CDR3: TGCAGTGCTAGAGAGGGGGGGGGCCCTTATGGCTACACCTTC.

CDR3 sequence: CASSIGQYGYTF. CDR3 nucleotide sequence: TGTGCCAGCAGCATAGGACAGTATGGCTACACCTTC. This sequence joins TRBV7-9 and TRBJ1-2, with D maybe TRBD1 (6 bases). CDR3 length equals 12 residues. Per germline, CDR1 SEHNR and CDR2 FQNEAQ (reference sequence). Trimming took off 5 bases at V and 5 bases at J, with 9 bases between the two ends. The variable domain in full, completed from reference TRBV7-9 and TRBJ1-2, reads DTGVSQNPRHKITKRGQNVTFRCDPISEHNRLYWYRQTLGQGPEFLTYFQNEAQLEKSRLLSDRFSAERPKGSFSTLEIQRTEQGDSAMYLCASSIGQYGYTFGSGTRLTVV.

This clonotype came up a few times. The CDR3 loop is CSATLGPLADTQYF. DNA of the CDR3: TGCAGTGCTACCCTGGGGCCTCTAGCGGATACGCAGTATTTT. The chain combines TRBV20-1 with TRBJ2-3; the D gene is possibly TRBD2 (6 bases). The CDR3 spans 14 residues. Trimming stripped 4 bases from V and 6 bases from J, with 17 bases between. CDR1 is DFQATT and CDR2 is SNEGSKA in the germline V gene (reference sequence).

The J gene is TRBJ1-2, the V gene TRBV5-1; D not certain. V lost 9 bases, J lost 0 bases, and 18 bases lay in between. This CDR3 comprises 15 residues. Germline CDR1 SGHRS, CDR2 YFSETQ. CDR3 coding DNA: TGCGCCACGTATGGAAAAACGGGAGCTAACTATGGCTACACCTTC. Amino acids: CATYGKTGANYGYTF.

The CDR3: CASSLGQTETQYF. The DNA of the CDR3 is TGTGCCAGCAGCTTAGGACAGACAGAGACCCAGTACTTC. V usage is TRBV7-8 and J usage is TRBJ2-5; tentatively, D is TRBD1 (5 bases). Germline V gene lookup returns CDR1 SGHVS and CDR2 FQNEAQ. CDR3 length: 13 residues. V was pared by 1 base and J by 4 bases, with 7 bases between.

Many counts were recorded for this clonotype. CDR3 in amino acids: CASSVHRDLDSTDTQYF. CDR3 coding DNA: TGTGCCAGCAGTGTCCACCGGGACTTAGATAGCACAGATACGCAGTATTTT. This chain uses TRBV12-3 or TRBV12-4 with TRBJ2-3; D is perhaps TRBD2 (6 bases). V lost 5 bases to trimming and J lost 0 bases, with 18 bases between them. CDR3 length: 17 amino acids.

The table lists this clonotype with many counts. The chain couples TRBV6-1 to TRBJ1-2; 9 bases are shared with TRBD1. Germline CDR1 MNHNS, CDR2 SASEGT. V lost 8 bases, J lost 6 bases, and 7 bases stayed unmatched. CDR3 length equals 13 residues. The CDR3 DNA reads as TGTGCCAGCGGAAGGGACAGGGATAATGGCTACACCTTC. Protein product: CASGRDRDNGYTF.

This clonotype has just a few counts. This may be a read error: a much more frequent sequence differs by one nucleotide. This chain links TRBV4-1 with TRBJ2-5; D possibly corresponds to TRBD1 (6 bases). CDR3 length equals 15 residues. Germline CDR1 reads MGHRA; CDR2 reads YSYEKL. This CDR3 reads CAGSKEVAQGETQYF. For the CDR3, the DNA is TGCGCCGGCAGCAAAGAGGTGGCTCAGGGGGAGACCCAGTACTTC.

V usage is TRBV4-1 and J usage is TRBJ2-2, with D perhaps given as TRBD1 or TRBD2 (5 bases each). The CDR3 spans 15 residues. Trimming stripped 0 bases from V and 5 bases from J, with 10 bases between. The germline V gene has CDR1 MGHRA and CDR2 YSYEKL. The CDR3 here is CASSQEGPLTGELFF. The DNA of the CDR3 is TGCGCCAGCAGCCAAGAGGGACCTCTAACCGGGGAGCTGTTTTTT.

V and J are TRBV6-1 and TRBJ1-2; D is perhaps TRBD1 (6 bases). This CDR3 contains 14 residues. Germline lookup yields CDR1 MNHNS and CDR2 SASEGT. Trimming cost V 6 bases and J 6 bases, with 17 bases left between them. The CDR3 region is CASRQTGRYHGYTF. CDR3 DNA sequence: TGTGCCAGCAGACAGACAGGAAGGTATCATGGCTACACCTTC.

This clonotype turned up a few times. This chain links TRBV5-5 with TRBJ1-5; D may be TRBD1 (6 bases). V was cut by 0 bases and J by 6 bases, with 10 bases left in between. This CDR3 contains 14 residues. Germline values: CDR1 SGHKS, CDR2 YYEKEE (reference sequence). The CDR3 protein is CASSLGTGFQPQHF. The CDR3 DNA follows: TGTGCCAGCAGCTTGGGAACAGGGTTTCAGCCCCAGCATTTT.

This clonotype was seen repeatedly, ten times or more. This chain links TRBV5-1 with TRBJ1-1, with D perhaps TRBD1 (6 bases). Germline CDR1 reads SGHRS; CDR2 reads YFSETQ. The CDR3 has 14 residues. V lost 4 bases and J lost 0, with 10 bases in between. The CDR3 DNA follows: TGCGCCAGCAGCGAAAGGGGGGTGAACACTGAAGCTTTCTTT. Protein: CASSERGVNTEAFF.